This TCR beta chain was sequenced in a study of beta chain features in type 1 diabetes. About this clone itself: The sample holds other DNA sequences that translate to the same CDR3.

Trimming removed 6 bases from V and 3 bases from J, with 5 bases in between. The CDR3 runs to 11 residues. The germline V gene has CDR1 SNHLY and CDR2 FYNNEI. Expressed TCRB transcripts were sequenced because the entire RNA isolate underwent reverse transcription. Sequencing was performed with immunoSEQ multiplex PCR; in TCRdb, only in-frame clones are kept and a portion is missing. The table shows about 220,000 clones, with approximately 11% occurring only once. This rearrangement joins TRBV2 to TRBJ1-2, with D uncertain. This receptor was taken from a man aged 18 to 29 in good health. The sequencing sample was made of central memory CD4+ T cells from blood. Here the CDR3 DNA reads TGTGCCAGCAGCCCGGACTATGGCTACACCTTC. Its translation: CASSPDYGYTF.